This is a list of T cell receptor beta chains from one sample in a study of blood T cell repertoires in COVID-19. Clones were read by immunoSEQ multiplex PCR, and TCRdb kept only the in-frame ones, dropping some. This sample has roughly 500,000 clones, with roughly nine tenths found just once. The material sequenced was peripheral blood. The receptors were gathered from a young man with COVID-19, enrolled during active disease. Each CDR3 is given with its conserved first and last residue. A D gene is named only where the DNA matches it firmly. A row's size may be missing; if present it is once, few, many or a size class.

J gene | D gene | V gene | clone size | CDR3 protein | CDR3 DNA
TRBJ2-7 | - | TRBV28 | - | CASRTDTFHEQYF | TGTGCCAGCCGGACTGATACCTTCCACGAGCAGTACTTC
TRBJ2-5 | - | TRBV4-1 | - | CASSQWQGLGETQYF | TGCGCCAGCAGCCAGTGGCAGGGCCTTGGAGAGACCCAGTACTTC
TRBJ2-7 | - | TRBV27 | - | CACGAYEQYF | TGTGCGTGCGGGGCCTACGAGCAGTACTTC
TRBJ2-5 | TRBD2 | TRBV5-1 | - | CASSLLTSGGDQETQYF | TGCGCCAGCAGCTTATTGACTAGCGGGGGGGACCAAGAGACCCAGTACTTC
TRBJ2-5 | - | TRBV19 | - | CASKTVETQYF | TGTGCCAGTAAGACAGTGGAGACCCAGTACTTC
TRBJ1-5 | TRBD1 | TRBV28 | few | CASERLTQGGNQPQHF | TGTGCCAGCGAGAGGCTCACCCAGGGGGGCAATCAGCCCCAGCATTTT
TRBJ1-1 | - | TRBV29-1 | - | CSVSQGSTEAFF | TGCAGCGTCAGCCAGGGGAGCACTGAAGCTTTCTTT
TRBJ2-1 | TRBD1 | TRBV7-2 | - | CASSLGDRVYNEQFF | TGTGCCAGCAGCTTAGGGGACAGGGTCTACAATGAGCAGTTCTTC
TRBJ1-2 | - | TRBV25-1 | - | CASSEGTYGYTF | TGTGCCAGCAGTGAAGGGACTTATGGCTACACCTTC
TRBJ2-7 | TRBD2 | TRBV11-2 | - | CASSFWGGEQYF | TGTGCCAGCAGCTTCTGGGGGGGCGAGCAGTACTTC
TRBJ2-1 | TRBD1 | TRBV5-6 | - | CASSTDRGNEQFF | TGTGCCAGCAGCACAGACAGGGGGAATGAGCAGTTCTTC
TRBJ2-3 | TRBD2 | TRBV3-1/TRBV3-2 | - | CASSQDLAGGPRDTQYF | TGTGCCAGCAGCCAAGATTTAGCGGGGGGACCGCGAGATACGCAGTATTTT
TRBJ2-5 | - | TRBV5-4 | - | CASSFGRDQETQYF | TGTGCCAGCAGCTTCGGGCGGGATCAAGAGACCCAGTACTTC
TRBJ1-6 | TRBD1 | TRBV30 | - | CAWSLGQGGYNSPLHF | TGTGCCTGGAGCCTCGGACAGGGTGGCTATAATTCACCCCTCCACTTT
TRBJ2-5 | - | TRBV30 | - | CACTGRDQETQYF | TGTGCCTGCACAGGACGGGACCAAGAGACCCAGTACTTC
TRBJ2-1 | TRBD2 | TRBV18 | once | CASSPPGTTGGNEQFF | TGTGCCAGCTCACCACCTGGGACTACCGGGGGGAATGAGCAGTTCTTC
TRBJ2-7 | TRBD2 | TRBV13 | once | CASSLISGSYEQYF | TGTGCCAGCAGCTTAATTAGCGGGTCCTACGAGCAGTACTTC
TRBJ2-1 | TRBD2 | TRBV19 | - | CATATSVNKNEQFF | TGTGCCACGGCGACTAGCGTTAATAAAAATGAGCAGTTCTTC
TRBJ1-1 | - | TRBV4-1 | - | CASSSRTGLNTEAFF | TGCGCCAGCAGCTCACGAACAGGGTTGAACACTGAAGCTTTCTTT
TRBJ1-2 | TRBD1 | TRBV3-1/TRBV3-2 | - | CASSYGGQGGSYGYTF | TGTGCCAGCAGCTACGGGGGACAGGGAGGTAGCTATGGCTACACCTTC
TRBJ2-1 | TRBD2 | TRBV30 | - | CAWSVGAGEVDEQFF | TGTGCCTGGAGTGTAGGAGCGGGAGAAGTTGATGAGCAGTTCTTC
TRBJ1-2 | TRBD1 | TRBV5-1 | - | CASSFVTGDGYTF | TGCGCCAGCAGCTTTGTAACAGGGGATGGCTACACCTTC
TRBJ2-7 | TRBD1 | TRBV6-5 | - | CASSYVGQGTRNEQYF | TGTGCCAGCAGTTACGTGGGACAGGGGACACGGAACGAGCAGTACTTC